The rows below give T cell receptor beta chains drawn from one sample of a study of T cell repertoires in cytomegalovirus infection. Each CDR3 protein gets one entry after TCRdb re-called the reads with MiXCR. The sample holds roughly 280,000 distinct CDR3 sequences, approximately 9.1% seen once. The sequenced sample consisted of PBMCs. The source of these receptors is a human donor in good health (CMV status not recorded). Some clones in this sample may be carry-over from other donors' samples. The CDR3 runs from the conserved cysteine through the conserved F or W. A D gene is named only where the DNA matches it firmly. For some rows the clone size is stated as once, few or many, or as a class when expanded; others skip it.

d_call,v_call,clone_size,j_call,cdr3_nt,cdr3_aa
.,TRBV13,.,TRBJ2-7,TGTGCCAGCAGCACCGATCTACAGGGACGCGAGCAGTACTTC,CASSTDLQGREQYF
.,TRBV29-1,few,TRBJ2-5,TGCAGCGTTCTGTACCGGGACGGCGCAACCCAGTACTTC,CSVLYRDGATQYF
.,TRBV19,many,TRBJ2-7,TGTGCCAGTAGTATTGACGGGACCGTCCTCGGGTACGAGCAGTACTTC,CASSIDGTVLGYEQYF
TRBD2,TRBV20-1,once,TRBJ2-7,TGCAGTGCTAGGGCCCGGGACTACGGATACGAGCAGTACTTC,CSARARDYGYEQYF
.,TRBV5-6,many,TRBJ1-5,TGTGCCAGCAGCTTGATTCGGTCAGCTAATCAGCCCCAGCATTTT,CASSLIRSANQPQHF
TRBD1,TRBV18,many,TRBJ2-5,TGTGCCAGCTCACCGCCCGGGACAGGGGGCGAGACCCAGTACTTC,CASSPPGTGGETQYF
.,TRBV29-1,.,TRBJ1-1,TGCAGCGTTGCCTCGGGGGGGGACACTGAAGCTTTCTTT,CSVASGGDTEAFF
.,TRBV28,few,TRBJ2-7,TGTGCCACTCGGGGACCCATTCCCCCCTACGAGCAGTACTTC,CATRGPIPPYEQYF
TRBD1,TRBV4-1,.,TRBJ2-2,TGCGCCAGCAGCCAAGTAACAGGGGGCACGGGCACCGGGGAGCTGTTTTTT,CASSQVTGGTGTGELFF
TRBD2,TRBV7-7,many,TRBJ2-1,TGTGCTAGCAGCTTAGGAGGAGCGGGAGAGAGTGAGCAGTTCTTC,CASSLGGAGESEQFF
.,TRBV11-2,many,TRBJ2-7,TGTGCCAGCAGCTTAGACTACAGGGGAGGCGAGCAGTACTTC,CASSLDYRGGEQYF
.,TRBV10-3,many,TRBJ1-1,TGTGCCATCGCAGGGGCCCAGAACACTGAAGCTTTCTTT,CAIAGAQNTEAFF
.,TRBV6-6,many,TRBJ1-2,TGTGCCAGCAGGGACACCGCAACTAACTATGGCTACACCTTC,CASRDTATNYGYTF
.,TRBV5-4,.,TRBJ2-7,TGTGCCAGCAGCTTGCCGGGTTACGAGCAGTACTTC,CASSLPGYEQYF
TRBD1,TRBV7-2,many,TRBJ1-5,TGTGCCAGCAGCTTATTCGGGCAGGGGGCCGGGAACAATCAGCCCCAGCATTTT,CASSLFGQGAGNNQPQHF
.,TRBV7-2,many,TRBJ2-3,TGTGCCAGCAGCCCCGGGTGGGCAGATACGCAGTATTTT,CASSPGWADTQYF
TRBD1,TRBV7-2,many,TRBJ1-3,TGTGCCAGCAGCTTAGCCGGGACAGGGGTCTCTGGAAACACCATATATTTT,CASSLAGTGVSGNTIYF
.,TRBV7-2,many,TRBJ1-5,TGTGCCAGCAGCTTAGAGCCAGGGAATAGCAATCAGCCCCAGCATTTT,CASSLEPGNSNQPQHF
TRBD1,TRBV11-2,few,TRBJ1-4,TGTGCCAGCAGCTTAAAGACAGGGGCAACTAATGAAAAACTGTTTTTT,CASSLKTGATNEKLFF
TRBD2,TRBV20-1,many,TRBJ2-1,TGCAGTGCTAAACTATTAGGACTAGCGGAAACTGAGGAGCAGTTCTTC,CSAKLLGLAETEEQFF
.,TRBV6-5,.,TRBJ2-2,TGTGCCAGCAGTTACCTAGGGACGGGGGAGGGGGAGCTGTTTTTT,CASSYLGTGEGELFF
.,TRBV5-1,.,TRBJ1-1,TGCGCCAGCAGCTTGGGGCCCGGGAACCAAAACACTGAAGCTTTCTTT,CASSLGPGNQNTEAFF
.,TRBV10-3,.,TRBJ2-3,TGTGCCATCAGTGGCGGGGAGGGCACAGATACGCAGTATTTT,CAISGGEGTDTQYF
.,TRBV29-1,many,TRBJ1-5,TGCAGCGTTCTGACACATAGCAATCAGCCCCAGCATTTT,CSVLTHSNQPQHF
.,TRBV11-2,few,TRBJ2-3,TGTGCCAGCAGCCGGGGGCTTCCCTACACAGATACGCAGTATTTT,CASSRGLPYTDTQYF
TRBD2,TRBV19,once,TRBJ2-1,TGTGCCAGCACTGAGACGGGGGGAAACAATGAGCAGTTCTTC,CASTETGGNNEQFF
TRBD1,TRBV7-2,many,TRBJ1-5,TGTGCCAGCAGCCCGACAGGGACCTACAATCAGCCCCAGCATTTT,CASSPTGTYNQPQHF
.,TRBV5-1,few,TRBJ2-3,TGCGCCAGCAGCTTGGTGGGGGAAAGAACAGATACGCAGTATTTT,CASSLVGERTDTQYF
.,TRBV7-2,many,TRBJ1-2,TGTGCCAGCAGCTTTCCCCGCGGAGGGGAAAAACACGGCTACACCTTC,CASSFPRGGEKHGYTF
TRBD2,TRBV11-2,many,TRBJ2-1,TGTGCCAGCAGGGAGAGTAGCGGGAGGCTTCGACGGCAGTTCTTC,CASRESSGRLRRQFF
.,TRBV7-2,many,TRBJ1-1,TGTGCCAGCAGCTTAGAACTAATGAACACTGAAGCTTTCTTT,CASSLELMNTEAFF
.,TRBV15,.,TRBJ2-2,TGTGCCACCAGCAGAGCTCAGGGGAGAGGGAACACCGGGGAGCTGTTTTTT,CATSRAQGRGNTGELFF
.,TRBV28,.,TRBJ1-2,TGTGCCAGCAGTTTAACCAGGACTTATGGCTACACCTTC,CASSLTRTYGYTF
.,TRBV15,.,TRBJ2-1,TGTGCCACCAGCAGAGATGCCAGGGCCACTTCCTACAATGAGCAGTTCTTC,CATSRDARATSYNEQFF
.,TRBV6-2/TRBV6-3,many,TRBJ2-1,TGTGCCAGCAGTACCCCAGGGTTTCACTTCTTC,CASSTPGFHFF
.,TRBV11-2,many,TRBJ2-7,TGTGCCAGCAGCTTCCAGCGGGCCTCCTACGAGCAGTACTTC,CASSFQRASYEQYF
.,TRBV7-4,few,TRBJ1-5,TGTGCCAGCAGCCAAACGGAGTCTAGCAATCAGCCCCAGCATTTT,CASSQTESSNQPQHF
TRBD1,TRBV7-2,many,TRBJ1-2,TGTGCCAGCAGCCTTAGGCCGAGAACCGGGACAGGGGTAAACTATGGCTACACCTTC,CASSLRPRTGTGVNYGYTF
.,TRBV2,few,TRBJ1-6,TGTGCCAGCAGCCTCAACGAACAGGGTTTGGGCTCACCCCTCCACTTT,CASSLNEQGLGSPLHF
TRBD1,TRBV15,.,TRBJ1-6,TGTGCCACCAGCAGGGACAGGGGCAGCTCCTATAATTCACCCCTCCACTTT,CATSRDRGSSYNSPLHF
TRBD1,TRBV25-1,many,TRBJ2-1,TGTGCCACTTCATTGGGGACAGGGGTAGATGAGCAGTTCTTC,CATSLGTGVDEQFF
.,TRBV7-2,many,TRBJ2-5,TGTGCCAGCAGCTTAGTGGGGCGAAGTGGAGAGACCCAGTACTTC,CASSLVGRSGETQYF
TRBD2,TRBV4-2,many,TRBJ2-5,TGTGCCAGCAGCCAAGGGACTAGCGGCTACACTCAAGAGACCCAGTACTTC,CASSQGTSGYTQETQYF
.,TRBV10-3,.,TRBJ2-7,TGTGCCATCAGATCGGGACCGGGGGGCTACGAGCCGTACTTC,CAIRSGPGGYEPYF
.,TRBV7-2,many,TRBJ1-2,TGTGCCAGCAGCCCCCGCTTACAGGCCCACTATGGCTACACCTTC,CASSPRLQAHYGYTF
.,TRBV20-1,few,TRBJ2-7,TGCAGTGCTAGACCGGGGAACTACGAGCAGTACTTC,CSARPGNYEQYF
TRBD1,TRBV7-2,many,TRBJ2-2,TGTGCCAGCACAGGGGGACGTGGGGAGCTGTTTTTT,CASTGGRGELFF
.,TRBV7-2,many,TRBJ1-1,TGTGCCAGCAGCTTAGCGCTCAGGGGCGGGGAAGCTTTCTTT,CASSLALRGGEAFF
.,TRBV29-1,.,TRBJ1-2,TGCAGCGTTGATAAAGGAGGCGGCTATGGCTACGCCTTC,CSVDKGGGYGYAF
TRBD1,TRBV7-3,many,TRBJ2-1,TGTGCCAGCAGCTTAATACACGGACAGGTCCCCAATGAGCAGTTCTTC,CASSLIHGQVPNEQFF
TRBD2,TRBV6-5,many,TRBJ2-3,TGTGCCAGCAGTCAGCCAACTCCGGGACTAGCGGGAGGAAGCACAGATACGCAGTATTTT,CASSQPTPGLAGGSTDTQYF
TRBD1,TRBV7-2,many,TRBJ1-4,TGTGCCAGCAGCTTATCGGTCGCGGGGACAGGAAAAAAACTGTTTTTT,CASSLSVAGTGKKLFF
TRBD2,TRBV6-6,.,TRBJ2-3,TGTGCCAGCAGTCCTACTAGCGGGGCGGCCACAGATACGCAGTATTTT,CASSPTSGAATDTQYF
.,TRBV15,.,TRBJ1-6,TGTGCCACCAGCTCCGGAGGGGCCCAAAATTCACCCCTCCACTTT,CATSSGGAQNSPLHF
.,TRBV6-1,many,TRBJ2-7,TGTGCCAGCAGTGAAGCGCTTCGGAGTAACGAGCAGTACTTC,CASSEALRSNEQYF